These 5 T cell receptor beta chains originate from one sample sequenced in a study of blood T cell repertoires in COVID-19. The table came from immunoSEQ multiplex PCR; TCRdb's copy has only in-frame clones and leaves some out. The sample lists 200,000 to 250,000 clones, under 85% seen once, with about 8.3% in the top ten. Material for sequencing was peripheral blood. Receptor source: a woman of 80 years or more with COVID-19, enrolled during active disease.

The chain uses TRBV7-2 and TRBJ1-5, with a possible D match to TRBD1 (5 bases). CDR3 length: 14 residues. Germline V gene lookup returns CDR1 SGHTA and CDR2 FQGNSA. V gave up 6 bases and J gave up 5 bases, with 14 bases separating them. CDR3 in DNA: TGTGCCAGCAGATATAACGTAGGGGATCAGCCCCAGCATTTT. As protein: CASRYNVGDQPQHF.

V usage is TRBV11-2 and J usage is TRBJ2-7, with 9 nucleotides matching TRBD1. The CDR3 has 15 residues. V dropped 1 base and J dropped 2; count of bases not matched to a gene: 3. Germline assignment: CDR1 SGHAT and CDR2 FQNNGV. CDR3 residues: CASSLVTGGTYEQYF. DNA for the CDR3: TGTGCCAGCAGCTTAGTGACAGGGGGTACCTACGAGCAGTACTTC.

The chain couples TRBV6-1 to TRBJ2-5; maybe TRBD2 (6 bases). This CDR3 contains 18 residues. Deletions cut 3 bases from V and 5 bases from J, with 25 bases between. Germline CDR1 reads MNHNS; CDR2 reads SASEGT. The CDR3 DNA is TGTGCCAGCAGTGAGGGGGGTTTGAGGCGGGTAGATGGGGAGACCCAGTACTTC. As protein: CASSEGGLRRVDGETQYF.

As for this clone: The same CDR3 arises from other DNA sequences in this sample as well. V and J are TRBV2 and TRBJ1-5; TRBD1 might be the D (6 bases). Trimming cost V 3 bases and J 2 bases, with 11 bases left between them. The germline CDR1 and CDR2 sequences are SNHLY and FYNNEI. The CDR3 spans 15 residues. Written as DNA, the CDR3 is TGTGCCAGCAGTGAGGGGGCGGTTGGCAATCAGCCCCAGCATTTT. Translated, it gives CASSEGAVGNQPQHF.

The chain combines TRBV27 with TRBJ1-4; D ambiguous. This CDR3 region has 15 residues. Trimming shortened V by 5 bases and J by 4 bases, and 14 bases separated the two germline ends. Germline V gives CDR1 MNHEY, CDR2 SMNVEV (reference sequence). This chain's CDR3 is CASSAAARLNEKLFF. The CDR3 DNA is TGTGCCAGCAGTGCCGCGGCCCGGCTTAATGAAAAACTGTTTTTT. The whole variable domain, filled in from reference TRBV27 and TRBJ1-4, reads EAQVTQNPRYLITVTGKKLTVTCSQNMNHEYMSWYRQDPGLGLRQIYYSMNVEVTDKGDVPEGYKVSRKEKRNFPLILESPSPNQTSLYFCASSAAARLNEKLFFGSGTQLSVL.